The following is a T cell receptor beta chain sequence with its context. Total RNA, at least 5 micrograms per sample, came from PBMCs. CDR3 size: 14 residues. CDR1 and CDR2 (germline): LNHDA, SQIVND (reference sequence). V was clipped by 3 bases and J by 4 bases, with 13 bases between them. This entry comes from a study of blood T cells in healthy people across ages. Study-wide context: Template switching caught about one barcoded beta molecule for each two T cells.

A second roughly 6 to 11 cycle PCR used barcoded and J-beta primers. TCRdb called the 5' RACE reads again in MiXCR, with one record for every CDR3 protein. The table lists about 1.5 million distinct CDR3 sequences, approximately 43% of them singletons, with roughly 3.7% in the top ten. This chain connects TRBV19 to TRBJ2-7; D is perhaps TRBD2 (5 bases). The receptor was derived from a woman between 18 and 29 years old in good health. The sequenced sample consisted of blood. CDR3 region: CASSMASGSYEQYF. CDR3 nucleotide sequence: TGTGCCAGTAGTATGGCTTCGGGGTCTTACGAGCAGTACTTC.